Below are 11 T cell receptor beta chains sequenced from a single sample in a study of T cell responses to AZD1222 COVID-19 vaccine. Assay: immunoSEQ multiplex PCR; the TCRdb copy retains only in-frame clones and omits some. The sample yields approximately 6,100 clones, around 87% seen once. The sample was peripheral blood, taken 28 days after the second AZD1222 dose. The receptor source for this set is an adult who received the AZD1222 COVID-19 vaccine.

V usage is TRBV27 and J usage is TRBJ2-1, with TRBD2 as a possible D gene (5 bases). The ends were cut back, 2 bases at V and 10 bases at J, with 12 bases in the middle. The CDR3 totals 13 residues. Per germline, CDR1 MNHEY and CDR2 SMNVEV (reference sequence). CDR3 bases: TGTGCCAGCAGTTTAGGACGGGAAGCGGAGCAGTTCTTC. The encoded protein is CASSLGREAEQFF.

The CDR3 bases are TGCGCCAGCACCTCGGGGCTCATGAACACTGAAGCTTTCTTT. It codes for CASTSGLMNTEAFF. The genes are TRBV10-2 and TRBJ1-1, with a possible D match to TRBD1 (5 bases). Germline V gene sequence: CDR1 WSHSY, CDR2 SAAADI. The ends were cut back, 7 bases at V and 0 bases at J, with 12 bases in the middle. The CDR3 sequence is 14 residues long.

The CDR3 sequence is CASSLQGQETQYF. For the CDR3, the DNA is TGTGCCAGCAGCCTACAGGGTCAAGAGACCCAGTACTTC. The genes are TRBV5-5 and TRBJ2-5; TRBD1 might be the D (6 bases). Germline V gene lookup returns CDR1 SGHKS and CDR2 YYEKEE (reference sequence). The CDR3 totals 13 residues. The germline V and J ends were trimmed by 4 bases and 2 bases, with 9 bases remaining between them. The whole variable domain, remainder taken from reference TRBV5-5 and TRBJ2-5, is DAGVTQSPTHLIKTRGQQVTLRCSPISGHKSVSWYQQVLGQGPQFIFQYYEKEERGRGNFPDRFSARQFPNYSSELNVNALLLGDSALYLCASSLQGQETQYFGPGTRLLVL.

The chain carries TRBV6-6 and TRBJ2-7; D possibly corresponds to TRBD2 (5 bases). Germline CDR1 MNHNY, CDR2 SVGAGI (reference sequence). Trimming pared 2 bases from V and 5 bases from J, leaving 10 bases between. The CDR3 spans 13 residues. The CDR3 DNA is TGTGCCAGCAGTTACGTCGGGGTGGACGAGCAGTACTTC. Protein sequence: CASSYVGVDEQYF.

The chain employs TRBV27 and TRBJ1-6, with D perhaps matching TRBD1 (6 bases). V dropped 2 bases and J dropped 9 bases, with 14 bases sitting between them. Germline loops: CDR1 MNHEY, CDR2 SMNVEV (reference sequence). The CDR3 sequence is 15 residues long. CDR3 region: CASSLKDSRVSPLHF. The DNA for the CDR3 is TGTGCCAGCAGTTTAAAGGACAGTCGCGTTTCACCCCTCCACTTT.

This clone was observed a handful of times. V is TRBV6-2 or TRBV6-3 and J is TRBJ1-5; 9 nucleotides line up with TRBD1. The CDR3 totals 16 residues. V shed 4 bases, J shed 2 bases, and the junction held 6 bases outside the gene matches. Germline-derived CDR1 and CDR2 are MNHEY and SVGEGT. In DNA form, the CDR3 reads TGTGCCAGCAGTTCCCGGACAGGGGAAGGCAATCAGCCCCAGCATTTT. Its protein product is CASSSRTGEGNQPQHF.

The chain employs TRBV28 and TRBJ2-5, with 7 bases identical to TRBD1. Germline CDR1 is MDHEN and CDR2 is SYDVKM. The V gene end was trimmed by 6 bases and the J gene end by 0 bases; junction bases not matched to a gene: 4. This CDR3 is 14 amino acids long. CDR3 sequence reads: CASSTGQHQETQYF. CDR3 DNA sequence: TGTGCCAGCAGCACGGGACAGCACCAAGAGACCCAGTACTTC.

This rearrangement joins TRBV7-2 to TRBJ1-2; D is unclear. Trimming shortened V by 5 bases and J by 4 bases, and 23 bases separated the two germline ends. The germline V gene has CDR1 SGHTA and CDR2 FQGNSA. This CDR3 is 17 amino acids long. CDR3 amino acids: CASSQRAGPGSSYGYTF. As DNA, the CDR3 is TGTGCCAGCAGCCAGCGGGCAGGCCCAGGTTCTTCCTATGGCTACACCTTC.

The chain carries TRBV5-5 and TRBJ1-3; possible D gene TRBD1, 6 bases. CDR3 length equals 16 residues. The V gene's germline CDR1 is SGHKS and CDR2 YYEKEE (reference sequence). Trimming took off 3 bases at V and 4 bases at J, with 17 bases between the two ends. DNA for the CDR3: TGTGCCAGCAGCTACCAGATAGGGGGGTCAGGAAACACCATATATTTT. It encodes CASSYQIGGSGNTIYF.

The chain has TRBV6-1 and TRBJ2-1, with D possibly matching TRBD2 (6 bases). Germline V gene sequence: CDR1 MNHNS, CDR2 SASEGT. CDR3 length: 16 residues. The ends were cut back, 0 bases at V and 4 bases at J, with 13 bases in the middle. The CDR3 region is CASSEARISGYNEQFF. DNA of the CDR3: TGTGCCAGCAGTGAAGCGCGGATTAGCGGTTACAATGAGCAGTTCTTC.

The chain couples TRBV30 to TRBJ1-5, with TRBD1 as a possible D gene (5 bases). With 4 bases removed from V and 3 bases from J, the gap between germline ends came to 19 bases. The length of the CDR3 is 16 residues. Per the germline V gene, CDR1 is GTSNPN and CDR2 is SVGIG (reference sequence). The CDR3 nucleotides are TGTGCCTGGACTCCGGTGGGGGGACGCTACAATCAGCCCCAGCATTTT. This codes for CAWTPVGGRYNQPQHF.